Included here is one T cell receptor beta chain sequence, with context. The antigen remains unidentified. The study ran its PCR with 60 Vbeta and 13 Jbeta primers. Using immunoSEQ multiplex PCR, the repertoire was profiled, and TCRdb retains in-frame clones only, with some absent. The table lists 150,000 to 200,000 clones, about 81% of them singletons, with under 2% in the top ten. The V gene's germline CDR1 is LNHDA and CDR2 SQIVND (reference sequence). CDR3 length equals 12 residues. V gave up 8 bases and J gave up 0 bases, with 7 bases separating them. The entry originates in a study of cytomegalovirus exposure and HLA in healthy donors. The overall study: Earlier, 100 million or so unique TCR beta sequences were recovered from about 179 million T cells by an analysis.

Findings of the study overall: A missense variant in DCLRE1C was later tied to TCR beta V- and J-gene trimming. A later analysis revealed that TCR association rates differed between HLA loci, peaking at DRB1 and bottoming out at HLA-C.

The sequencing sample was made of PBMCs. This receptor was taken from a woman in her late teens or twenties in good health and CMV-seronegative. The genes are TRBV19 and TRBJ1-2; D remains unclear. The CDR3 nucleotides are TGTGCCAGTTTCGCAGCTAACTATGGCTACACCTTC. Protein: CASFAANYGYTF.